A single T cell receptor (beta chain) is shown here with its context. The donor cohort consisted entirely of Caucasian adults residing in Nashville, Tennessee. Several immunoSEQ plates held equal portions of the genomic DNA taken from each subset. Clones were read by immunoSEQ multiplex PCR, and TCRdb kept only the in-frame ones, dropping some. The sample shows some 1.5 million clones, around 98% of them seen only once. The CDR3 loop spans 14 amino acids. The ends were cut back, 1 base at V and 2 bases at J, with 6 bases in the middle. Germline loops: CDR1 SGHDN, CDR2 FVKESK. This entry is derived from a study of shared clonotypes between healthy human individuals. The wider study: Three CD4 naive, three CD4 memory, two CD8 naive and one CD8 memory plate were used per donor.

The material sequenced was naive CD4+ T cells sorted from blood. Subset reported: CD45RA+ positively selected. The sequence was obtained from a man younger than 45 in good health. The gene calls are TRBV14 and TRBJ1-3, with D unclear. The CDR3 DNA sequence: TGTGCCAGCAGCCAAGTCAACCCTGGAAACACCATATATTTT. Its protein is CASSQVNPGNTIYF.